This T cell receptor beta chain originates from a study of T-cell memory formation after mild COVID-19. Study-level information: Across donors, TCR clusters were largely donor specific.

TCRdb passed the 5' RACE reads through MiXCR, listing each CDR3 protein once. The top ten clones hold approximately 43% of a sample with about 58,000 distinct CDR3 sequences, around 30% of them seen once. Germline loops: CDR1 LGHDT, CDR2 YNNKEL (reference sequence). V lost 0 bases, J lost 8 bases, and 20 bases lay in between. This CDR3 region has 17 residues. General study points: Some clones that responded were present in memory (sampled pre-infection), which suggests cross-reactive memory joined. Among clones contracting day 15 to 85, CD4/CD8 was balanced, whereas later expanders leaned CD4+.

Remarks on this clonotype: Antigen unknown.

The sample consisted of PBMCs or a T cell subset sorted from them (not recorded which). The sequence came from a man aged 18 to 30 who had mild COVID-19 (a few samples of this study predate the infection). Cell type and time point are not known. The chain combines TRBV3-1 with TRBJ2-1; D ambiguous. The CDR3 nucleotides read TGTGCCAGCAGCCAAGATCCGTCTAGTCGATTAATCCATGAGCAGTTCTTC. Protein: CASSQDPSSRLIHEQFF.